The TCR beta chain under discussion was sequenced for a study of OX40 agonist ivuxolimab in advanced cancers. At the level of the whole study: The costimulatory receptor OX40 (CD134) was targeted by ivuxolimab, a fully human IgG2 agonistic monoclonal antibody. The purpose of peripheral TCRbeta sequencing was to test whether ivuxolimab changed TCR sequence diversity and led to clonal T-cell expansion. Among the approximately 54 dose-escalation patients, 19 had hepatocellular carcinoma, around 15 melanoma, 9 renal cell carcinoma and 9 head and neck cancer. The paper reports the monotherapy dose-escalation portion (N = 52 patients) of the phase I ivuxolimab trial. Intravenous ivuxolimab was administered to patients every 2 weeks at six dose levels: 0.01, 0.1, 0.3, 1.5, 3 and 10 mg/kg. Three dose-escalation patients achieved partial responses, one with hepatocellular carcinoma and two with cutaneous melanoma. A male proportion of 75% to 85% and a mean age of approximately 60 years, ranging from 23 to 79, were recorded for the dose-escalation cohort. Patients were allowed to have had prior anti-PD-1, anti-PD-L1 or anti-CTLA-4 therapy, and less than 45% of the dose-escalation patients had previously received checkpoint inhibitors. Findings and caveats that apply to the study as a whole: Low levels of normalized T-cell clonal expansion were also seen in some patients who did not respond. On average, CD8+ T cells showed more expanded clones than CD4+ T cells after ivuxolimab. At doses of 0.1 to 3.0 mg/kg, clonal expansion of both CD4+ and CD8+ blood T cells was observed from baseline to week 6. Partial responders in the 0.1-3.0 mg/kg groups had among the lowest normalized peripheral clonal expansion, especially among CD8+ T cells. Which antigens the clonally expanded peripheral T cells were specific for was not determined.

From cysteine to phenylalanine, the CDR3 is 16 amino acids long. Here the CDR3 DNA is all that survives: 48 bases in frame from base 1. According to the germline V gene, CDR1 reads MNHEY and CDR2 reads SVGAGI. The germline ends are 11 bases apart after V is trimmed by 0 bases and J by 2 bases. Patients with a history of autoimmune disease or receiving systemic immunosuppression were excluded from the trial. In every dose cohort, peripheral blood was drawn for TCR sequencing at baseline, cycle 4 day 1, and cycle 7 day 1. Samples were obtained from an open-label, multicenter, first-in-human phase I dose-escalation trial of ivuxolimab. Adults with locally advanced or metastatic head and neck squamous cell, hepatocellular, melanoma or renal cell carcinoma were enrolled in the trial. Before TCR sequencing, CD4+ and CD8+ T cells were separately sorted from peripheral blood. For sequencing of the TCRbeta CDR3 region, genomic DNA was extracted from the sorted cells. TCRbeta CDR3 regions were sequenced using the immunoSEQ Assay. As stored in TCRdb, this immuneACCESS dataset retains in-frame rearrangements with V and J assigned. A fraction of the clones does not appear; measured against another copy, unresolved V genes explain less than half of the discrepancy, and the remainder lacks a known reason. This sample comprises approximately 39,000 clones, about nine tenths of them detected only once. The top ten hold 35% to 45% of the sample.

Note on this clone: Its antigen specificity is not known. There are no base qualities to consult, and no much larger clone falls within one base.

The sequenced sample was CD4+ or CD8+ T cells sorted from blood, obtained in a trial of the OX40 agonist ivuxolimab. The chain employs TRBV6-5 and TRBJ1-3; the D region possibly corresponds to TRBD1 (5 bases align). The clonotype comes from an adult with an advanced solid tumor such as melanoma, head and neck, liver or kidney cancer. The encoded CDR3 is CASSYSGDGTGNTIYF. In nucleotide form, the sequence is TGTGCCAGCAGTTACTCAGGGGATGGGACTGGAAACACCATATATTTT.